This is a list of T cell receptor beta chains from one sample in a study of technical replicates of blood from a few donors. Clones were sequenced by immunoSEQ multiplex PCR, and TCRdb holds only the in-frame ones, with some missing. This table holds about 82,000 clones, 91% found once. The material sequenced was T cells isolated from PBMCs. These receptors were obtained from a human donor in good health. CDR3s include the opening cysteine and the closing phenylalanine or tryptophan. A D gene is named only where the DNA matches it firmly. Rows may omit the clone size; those that give it use once, few, many or a size class.

J gene	V gene	D gene	clone size	CDR3 DNA	CDR3 protein
TRBJ1-5	TRBV9	TRBD1	-	TGTGCCAGCAGCGTAGGAGGGGGCCAAAATCAGCCCCAGCATTTT	CASSVGGGQNQPQHF
TRBJ1-5	TRBV7-3	-	-	TGTGCCAGCAGCTGTCCTAATTATAGCAATCAGCCCCAGCATTTT	CASSCPNYSNQPQHF
TRBJ2-7	TRBV11-3	-	once	TGTGCCAGCCGCAGGGAATTCTTCTACGAGCAGTACTTC	CASRREFFYEQYF
TRBJ1-5	TRBV15	-	-	TGTGCCACCAGCACCGGGAGGGGTAATCGCAATCAGCCCCAGCATTTT	CATSTGRGNRNQPQHF
TRBJ2-3	TRBV7-9	-	-	TGTGCCAGCCGAGGCGGAGATACGCAGTATTTT	CASRGGDTQYF
TRBJ2-7	TRBV2	-	-	TGTGCCAGCAGTCCAGGACAGTACGAGCAGTACTTC	CASSPGQYEQYF
TRBJ2-1	TRBV11-3	-	-	TGTGCCAGCAGCTTAGGGGTGGCAGGGGTGACAGATGAGCAGTTCTTC	CASSLGVAGVTDEQFF
TRBJ2-1	TRBV7-9	TRBD1	-	TGTGCCAGCAGCCGGACAGGGCCCCCCAATGAGCAGTTCTTC	CASSRTGPPNEQFF
TRBJ1-2	TRBV7-8	-	-	TGTGCCAGCAGTGTTAGGACAACTCCCTATGGCTACACCTTC	CASSVRTTPYGYTF
TRBJ1-5	TRBV6-1	-	-	TGTGCCAGCAACATCTTCGGGGAATTCGATCAGCCCCAGCATTTT	CASNIFGEFDQPQHF
TRBJ2-3	TRBV11-3	TRBD1	-	TGTGCCAGCAGCTTCACCGGGACAGGGTTGGCAGATACGCAGTATTTT	CASSFTGTGLADTQYF
TRBJ2-7	TRBV7-9	TRBD2	-	TGTGCCAGCAGCTTGGGGGGAGGGACCTACGAGCAGTACTTC	CASSLGGGTYEQYF
TRBJ1-2	TRBV4-1	-	-	TGCGCCAGCAGCCAAGATCTAACAGAAGCTAACTATGGCTACACCTTC	CASSQDLTEANYGYTF
TRBJ2-7	TRBV7-6	-	-	TGTGCCAGCAGCTTCGGGAGCTCCTACGAGCAGTACTTC	CASSFGSSYEQYF
TRBJ1-3	TRBV6-6	-	-	TGTGCCAGCATGCAGGGGTACGGAAACACCATATATTTT	CASMQGYGNTIYF
TRBJ1-2	TRBV23-1	TRBD1	once	TGCGCCAGCACGGGACAGGGCTATGGCTACACCTTC	CASTGQGYGYTF
TRBJ1-3	TRBV7-9	-	-	TGTGCCATGCCCTACTCTGGAAACACCATATATTTT	CAMPYSGNTIYF
TRBJ2-1	TRBV10-2	TRBD2	-	TGCGCCAGCTGGACTAGCGGAACAGCCTTGTATGAGCAGTTCTTC	CASWTSGTALYEQFF
TRBJ2-7	TRBV19	-	-	TGTGCCAGTAGTATAGGCGCCAGGGGCTACGAGCAGTACTTC	CASSIGARGYEQYF
TRBJ2-1	TRBV9	TRBD2	-	TGTGCCAGCAGCGTAGGAAATAGCGGGAGGTCCTACAATGAGCAGTTCTTC	CASSVGNSGRSYNEQFF
TRBJ1-1	TRBV7-2	TRBD1	-	TGTGCCAGCAGCTCAAATCCCGGGACAGGGGCTGCTGAAGCTTTCTTT	CASSSNPGTGAAEAFF
TRBJ2-7	TRBV5-1	-	-	TGCGCCAGCAGCTTAACTAGACCCTTCCAAGAGCAGTACTTC	CASSLTRPFQEQYF
TRBJ2-7	TRBV6-5	TRBD2	-	TGTGCCAGCAGGACTAGCGGGAGTAAGCAGTACTTC	CASRTSGSKQYF
TRBJ2-5	TRBV2	-	-	TGTGCCTCCTGGACAAACCAAGAGACCCAGTACTTC	CASWTNQETQYF
TRBJ2-1	TRBV5-1	-	few	TGCGCCAGCAGCCCGGTTAGCTCCTACAATGAGCAGTTCTTC	CASSPVSSYNEQFF
TRBJ1-2	TRBV14	-	-	TGTGCCAGCAGCCAAGCGGGGGGGAACTATGGCTACACCTTC	CASSQAGGNYGYTF
TRBJ2-2	TRBV27	-	-	TGTGCCAGCAGTTTAGAGTTAGGGATGCAGGGATCGGTCGGGGAGCTGTTTTTT	CASSLELGMQGSVGELFF
TRBJ2-1	TRBV6-4	-	-	TGTGCCAGCAGTGTAGAACAGGGCGGTTACAATGAGCAGTTCTTC	CASSVEQGGYNEQFF
TRBJ2-1	TRBV11-2	TRBD2	-	TGTGCCAGCAGGACCCTAGCGGGAGGGAAGAATGAGCAGTTCTTC	CASRTLAGGKNEQFF
TRBJ2-1	TRBV5-1	TRBD2	-	TGCGCCAGCAGCCGCCGGACTAGCGGGGTTTACAATGAGCAGTTCTTC	CASSRRTSGVYNEQFF
TRBJ2-1	TRBV6-1	-	-	TGTGCCGGAAGGGGGTATAACGAGCAGTTCTTC	CAGRGYNEQFF
TRBJ2-1	TRBV28	-	-	TGTGCCAGCAGTTTCCACAGGCTATACAATGAGCAGTTCTTC	CASSFHRLYNEQFF
TRBJ1-1	TRBV5-6	-	-	TGTGCCAGCAGCCCGAACAGCAACACTGAAGCTTTCTTT	CASSPNSNTEAFF
TRBJ2-7	TRBV20-1	-	-	TGCAGTGCCCCACAATTTGACGAGCAGTACTTC	CSAPQFDEQYF
TRBJ1-3	TRBV6-1	-	-	TGTGCCAGCAGAGGAATTCAGGGTCCTGGAAACACCATATATTTT	CASRGIQGPGNTIYF
TRBJ2-7	TRBV6-5	TRBD1	-	TGTGCCAGCAGCTCGGGGACAGGTCGGACCTACGAGCAGTACTTC	CASSSGTGRTYEQYF
TRBJ2-2	TRBV5-4	-	-	TGTGCCAGCAGCTTTTCCCCAGTCAACACCGGGGAGCTGTTTTTT	CASSFSPVNTGELFF
TRBJ2-3	TRBV13	TRBD1	-	TGTGCCAGCAGCCCCCGGGACAGGGCGGATACGCAGTATTTT	CASSPRDRADTQYF
TRBJ2-7	TRBV19	TRBD1	-	TGTGCCAGTAGGGACAGGGAGCACTACGAGCAGTACTTC	CASRDREHYEQYF
TRBJ1-1	TRBV18	-	-	TGTGCCAGCTCAGGGGAGATGAACACTGAAGCTTTCTTT	CASSGEMNTEAFF
TRBJ1-3	TRBV18	TRBD1	-	TGTGCCAGCTCACCGGGACAGGGATACTCCACTTCCTCTGGAAACACCATATATTTT	CASSPGQGYSTSSGNTIYF
TRBJ2-5	TRBV30	TRBD2	-	TGTGCCTGGACTCCGGGACTACAAGAGACCCAGTACTTC	CAWTPGLQETQYF
TRBJ1-2	TRBV6-5	-	-	TGTGCCAGCAGTTACGGATATCGACGCGGTAACTATGGCTACACCTTC	CASSYGYRRGNYGYTF
TRBJ2-2	TRBV5-1	-	-	TGCGCCAGCAGCGCGTCGGGGGGGGAGCTGTTTTTT	CASSASGGELFF
TRBJ1-2	TRBV5-1	TRBD1	-	TGCGCCAGCAGCGCCCGGACAGGGGATGGGAACGGCTACACCTTC	CASSARTGDGNGYTF
TRBJ2-2	TRBV5-4	TRBD2	-	TGTGCCAGCAGCTCTCCGACTAGCGGGTTCACCGGGGAGCTGTTTTTT	CASSSPTSGFTGELFF
TRBJ1-3	TRBV7-3	-	-	TGTGCCAGCAGCTCAGGTTCCGGAAACACCATATATTTT	CASSSGSGNTIYF
TRBJ2-3	TRBV5-1	-	-	TGCGCCAGCAGCTTGGTCCAGCGTATCACAGATACGCAGTATTTT	CASSLVQRITDTQYF
TRBJ2-2	TRBV4-1	TRBD2	-	TGCGCCAGCAGCCCCCGGGGTAGCGGGAGTAACACCGGGGAGCTGTTTTTT	CASSPRGSGSNTGELFF
TRBJ2-7	TRBV28	TRBD2	-	TGTGCCAGCAGTTTAGACGGGACTAGCGGGAGGCTCTACGAGCAGTACTTC	CASSLDGTSGRLYEQYF
TRBJ2-3	TRBV27	TRBD1	-	TGTGCCAGCAGTCCGGGACAGAACCCTTCGACCAGCACAGATACGCAGTATTTT	CASSPGQNPSTSTDTQYF
TRBJ2-5	TRBV5-1	-	-	TGCGCCAGCAGCTTGGAGCAGGGTGAGGAGACCCAGTACTTC	CASSLEQGEETQYF